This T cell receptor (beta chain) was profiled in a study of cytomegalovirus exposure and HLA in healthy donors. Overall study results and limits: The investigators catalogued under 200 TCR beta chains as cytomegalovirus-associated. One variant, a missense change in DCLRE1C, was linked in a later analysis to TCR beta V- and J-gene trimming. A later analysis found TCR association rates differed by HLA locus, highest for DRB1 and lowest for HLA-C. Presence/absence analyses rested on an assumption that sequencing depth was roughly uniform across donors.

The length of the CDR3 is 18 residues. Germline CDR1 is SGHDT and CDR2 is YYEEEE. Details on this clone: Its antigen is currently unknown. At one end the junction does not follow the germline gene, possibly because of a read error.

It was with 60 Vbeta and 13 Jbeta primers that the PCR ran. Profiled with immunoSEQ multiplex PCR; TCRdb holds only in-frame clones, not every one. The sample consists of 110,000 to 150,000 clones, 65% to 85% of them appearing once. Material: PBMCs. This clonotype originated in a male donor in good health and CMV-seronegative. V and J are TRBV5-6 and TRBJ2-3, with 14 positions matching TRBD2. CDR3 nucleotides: TGTGCCAGCAGATTGGGACTAGCGGGGGTCCTCGGGGAAGATACGCAGTATTTT. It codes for CASRLGLAGVLGEDTQYF.